These 32 T cell receptor beta chains were sequenced from one sample in a study of PD-1 blockade in mismatch repair-deficient tumors. Method: immunoSEQ multiplex PCR; TCRdb's copy keeps in-frame clones and lacks some. The sample lists about 84,000 clones; approximately 84% were seen once. This specimen was peripheral blood, taken 12 weeks after starting pembrolizumab. The source is an adult with mismatch repair-deficient cancer.

V and J are TRBV5-6 and TRBJ2-7; D is unresolved. CDR1 is SGHDT and CDR2 is YYEEEE in the germline V gene. Deletions cut 2 bases from V and 6 bases from J, with 9 bases between. This CDR3 has 12 residues. CDR3 DNA sequence: TGTGCCAGCAGCTTCTATGCCCGCGAGCAGTACTTC. It codes for CASSFYAREQYF. The variable domain in full, with the rest retrieved from reference TRBV5-6 and TRBJ2-7, is DAGVTQSPTHLIKTRGQQVTLRCSPKSGHDTVSWYQQALGQGPQFIFQYYEEEERQRGNFPDRFSGHQFPNYSSELNVNALLLGDSALYLCASSFYAREQYFGPGTRLTVT.

This chain links TRBV9 with TRBJ2-5; the match to TRBD1 covers 9 bases. The CDR3 is 15 amino acids. V was clipped by 4 bases and J by 4 bases; unmatched bases: 8. From germline, CDR1 is SGDLS and CDR2 YYNGEE. CDR3 in DNA: TGTGCCAGCAGCCCCAGGACAGGGGATCGAGAGACCCAGTACTTC. Its protein is CASSPRTGDRETQYF. Together with reference TRBV9 and TRBJ2-5, the CDR3 gives the full variable domain: DSGVTQTPKHLITATGQRVTLRCSPRSGDLSVYWYQQSLDQGLQFLIQYYNGEERAKGNILERFSAQQFPDLHSELNLSSLELGDSALYFCASSPRTGDRETQYFGPGTRLLVL.

This clone was seen a handful of times. CDR3 DNA: TGCGCCAGCAGCTTGGTTAGCGAGGTTGAGCAGTTCTTC. Protein sequence: CASSLVSEVEQFF. The chain combines TRBV5-1 with TRBJ2-1, with D perhaps matching TRBD2 (5 bases). CDR1 and CDR2 (germline): SGHRS, YFSETQ. CDR3 size: 13 residues. Trimming removed 0 bases from V and 9 bases from J, with 10 bases in between. Based on the CDR3 plus reference TRBV5-1 and TRBJ2-1, the full variable domain is KAGVTQTPRYLIKTRGQQVTLSCSPISGHRSVSWYQQTPGQGLQFLFEYFSETQRNKGNFPGRFSGRQFSNSRSEMNVSTLELGDSALYLCASSLVSEVEQFFGPGTRLTVL.

The chain recombines TRBV27 with TRBJ2-3; 9 bases are shared with TRBD2. V lost 7 bases, J lost 7 bases, and 18 bases stayed unmatched. From germline, CDR1 is MNHEY and CDR2 SMNVEV (reference sequence). The CDR3 consists of 17 residues. The CDR3 coding sequence is TGTGCCAGCACCCAAAGGGCCCTGGCGGGGGGGATATATACGCAGTATTTT. The encoded protein is CASTQRALAGGIYTQYF.

CDR3 coding DNA: TGTGCCAGTAGCAGAAGACTAGCGGGAGGCCCAGATACGCAGTATTTT. As protein: CASSRRLAGGPDTQYF. The chain uses TRBV19 and TRBJ2-3; 13 bases agree with TRBD2. Per germline, CDR1 LNHDA and CDR2 SQIVND (reference sequence). V lost 6 bases, J lost 4 bases, and 7 bases stayed unmatched. There are 16 residues in the CDR3.

This clone was observed once. Other DNA sequences in the sample encode the same CDR3. The chain couples TRBV9 to TRBJ2-3; D call uncertain. The V and J ends lost 4 bases and 1 base respectively, with 4 bases between them. From germline, CDR1 is SGDLS and CDR2 YYNGEE. The CDR3 runs 12 residues. This CDR3 is CASSLRTDTQYF. The DNA for the CDR3 is TGTGCCAGCAGCCTCCGCACAGATACGCAGTATTTT.

This rearrangement joins TRBV10-2 to TRBJ2-3; no clear D gene. Trimming took 3 bases from V and 0 from J, leaving 7 bases between them. Germline loops: CDR1 WSHSY, CDR2 SAAADI. This CDR3 has 14 residues. The chain's CDR3 is CASSDGGSTDTQYF. The CDR3 DNA reads as TGCGCCAGCAGTGACGGTGGGAGCACAGATACGCAGTATTTT.

This clone was seen ten or more times. This chain connects TRBV7-2 to TRBJ2-7; D perhaps matches TRBD1 (5 bases). The germline V gene encodes CDR1 SGHTA and CDR2 FQGNSA. The V end was cut by 6 bases, the J end by 2 bases, with 8 bases between. The CDR3 is 12 residues long. Here the CDR3 DNA reads TGTGCCAGCAGTCCAGGGACCTACGAGCAGTACTTC. Translated: CASSPGTYEQYF.

CDR3 region: CASSPRVAGGQDNEQFF. As DNA, the CDR3 is TGTGCCAGCAGCCCCCGGGTGGCGGGAGGGCAGGACAATGAGCAGTTCTTC. The V and J genes are TRBV4-2 and TRBJ2-1, with 9 bases that match TRBD2. The length of the CDR3 is 17 residues. The junction had 12 bases not matched to a gene; V was cut back by 4 bases and J by 5 bases. Per the germline V gene, CDR1 is LGHNA and CDR2 is YNFKEQ.

This rearrangement joins TRBV27 to TRBJ2-7; D gene ambiguous. Germline values: CDR1 MNHEY, CDR2 SMNVEV (reference sequence). Trimming took off 2 bases at V and 1 base at J, with 6 bases between the two ends. The CDR3 is made up of 13 amino acids. The CDR3, as DNA: TGTGCCAGCAGTTTAGGGCAGTCCTACGAGCAGTACTTC. It is translated as CASSLGQSYEQYF.

The rearrangement uses TRBV7-9 and TRBJ1-5; D remains unclear. There are 13 residues in the CDR3. V shed 5 bases and J shed 6 bases, with 11 bases lying between them. CDR1 is SEHNR, CDR2 FQNEAQ, per germline (reference sequence). In nucleotides, the CDR3 is TGTGCCAGCAGCGAAACGCGAAGTCAGCCCCAGCATTTT. It codes for CASSETRSQPQHF. Drawing the rest from reference TRBV7-9 and TRBJ1-5, the complete variable domain is DTGVSQNPRHKITKRGQNVTFRCDPISEHNRLYWYRQTLGQGPEFLTYFQNEAQLEKSRLLSDRFSAERPKGSFSTLEIQRTEQGDSAMYLCASSETRSQPQHFGDGTRLSIL.

This clone was seen just once. CDR3 protein: CASSSNTGSPGNTIYF. The CDR3 nucleotides read TGCGCCAGCAGCTCCAATACAGGGAGCCCTGGAAACACCATATATTTT. The chain combines TRBV5-1 with TRBJ1-3, with a possible D match to TRBD1 (6 bases). Per the germline V gene, CDR1 is SGHRS and CDR2 is YFSETQ. This CDR3 comprises 16 residues. The V end lost 3 bases, the J end lost 2 bases, and 15 bases lay between the germline ends.

The gene calls are TRBV10-1 and TRBJ2-3; 10 nucleotides agree with TRBD1. V lost 5 bases to trimming and J lost 5 bases; unmatched junction nucleotides: 10. Germline V gene lookup returns CDR1 WNHNN and CDR2 SYGVQD (reference sequence). The CDR3 length is 16 residues. The CDR3 sequence: CASSPNRDRGIDTQYF. The CDR3 DNA is TGCGCCAGCAGTCCTAATCGGGACAGGGGAATAGATACGCAGTATTTT.

The chain joins TRBV19 to TRBJ2-1, with D possibly matching TRBD2 (6 bases). Trimming shortened V by 3 bases and J by 13 bases, and 19 bases separated the two germline ends. The germline CDR1 and CDR2 sequences are LNHDA and SQIVND (reference sequence). The CDR3 is 14 amino acids. CDR3 loop: CASSIDRVGRDQFF. As DNA, the CDR3 is TGTGCCAGTAGTATCGACCGCGTTGGGCGGGATCAGTTCTTC.

This clone has a handful of counts. The genes are TRBV27 and TRBJ1-5, with 7 bases matching TRBD1. CDR1 and CDR2 from the germline V gene are MNHEY and SMNVEV (reference sequence). CDR3 length: 13 amino acids. Trimming cost V 6 bases and J 7 bases; bases outside gene matches: 6. CDR3 sequence: CASSLRGHQPQHF. DNA of the CDR3: TGTGCCAGCAGCCTAAGGGGGCACCAGCCCCAGCATTTT.

This chain connects TRBV30 to TRBJ1-2; D gene ambiguous. The CDR3 is 12 residues long. Germline CDR1 GTSNPN, CDR2 SVGIG (reference sequence). Deletions cut 2 bases from V and 3 bases from J, with 7 bases between. CDR3 bases: TGTGCCTGGAGTTCCCCGGACTATGGCTACACCTTC. This sequence encodes CAWSSPDYGYTF.

The chain combines TRBV19 with TRBJ1-1, with no clear D. Deletions cut 5 bases from V and 2 bases from J, with 6 bases between. This CDR3 spans 12 amino acids. Germline V gene lookup returns CDR1 LNHDA and CDR2 SQIVND (reference sequence). The CDR3 sequence is CASSAGNTEAFF. The DNA of the CDR3 is TGTGCCAGTAGTGCAGGCAACACTGAAGCTTTCTTT.

The genes are TRBV19 and TRBJ1-2, with 8 positions matching TRBD1. The CDR3 is made up of 15 amino acids. V shed 3 bases and J 2 bases; nucleotides not matched to a gene: 5. Germline CDR1 is LNHDA and CDR2 is SQIVND (reference sequence). Written as DNA, the CDR3 is TGTGCCAGTAGTATGCAGGGGGCCTCCAACTATGGCTACACCTTC. Translated: CASSMQGASNYGYTF. Based on the CDR3 plus reference TRBV19 and TRBJ1-2, the full variable domain is DGGITQSPKYLFRKEGQNVTLSCEQNLNHDAMYWYRQDPGQGLRLIYYSQIVNDFQKGDIAEGYSVSREKKESFPLTVTSAQKNPTAFYLCASSMQGASNYGYTFGSGTRLTVV.

The V gene is TRBV28, the J gene TRBJ1-3; 10 bases align to TRBD1. The CDR3 length is 17 residues. After removal of 3 bases from V and 0 bases from J, the junction contained 5 bases not matched to a gene. The germline gives CDR1 MDHEN, CDR2 SYDVKM. CDR3 sequence reads: CASSLRGQGGSGNTIYF. As DNA, the CDR3 is TGTGCCAGCAGTTTGCGCGGACAGGGGGGCTCTGGAAACACCATATATTTT.

This sequence joins TRBV7-2 and TRBJ1-2; 7 positions agree with TRBD1. V was pared by 5 bases and J by 2 bases, with 5 bases of the junction left unmatched. CDR3 length: 14 residues. Per the germline V gene, CDR1 is SGHTA and CDR2 is FQGNSA. CDR3 nucleotide sequence: TGTGCCAGCAGCCTCTCACAGGGGAACTATGGCTACACCTTC. The encoded protein is CASSLSQGNYGYTF.

The sample holds one count of this clone. The CDR3: CASSFSGGGPNGYTF. CDR3 DNA: TGCGCCAGCTCATTCAGCGGCGGGGGGCCTAATGGCTACACCTTC. The gene calls are TRBV5-1 and TRBJ1-2; perhaps TRBD1 as D (6 bases). Per the germline V gene, CDR1 is SGHRS and CDR2 is YFSETQ. Between the trimmed V and J ends, which lost 7 bases and 6 bases, there was a span of 22 bases. This CDR3 is built from 15 residues. Full variable domain (missing parts from reference TRBV5-1 and TRBJ1-2): KAGVTQTPRYLIKTRGQQVTLSCSPISGHRSVSWYQQTPGQGLQFLFEYFSETQRNKGNFPGRFSGRQFSNSRSEMNVSTLELGDSALYLCASSFSGGGPNGYTFGSGTRLTVV.

This sequence joins TRBV7-3 and TRBJ2-2; 10 bases fit TRBD1. Germline assignment: CDR1 SGHTA and CDR2 FQGTGA. The CDR3 runs 18 residues. J lost 7 bases, V lost 1 base, and 12 bases had no gene match. CDR3 DNA: TGTGCCAGCAGCTTAAGAGGAGAGGGACAGGGGTCAAACGGGGAGCTGTTTTTT. Protein: CASSLRGEGQGSNGELFF.

The rearrangement uses TRBV10-3 and TRBJ2-4, with D perhaps TRBD2 (6 bases). V lost 4 bases to trimming and J lost 0 bases, with 7 bases between them. Germline V lookup: CDR1 ENHRY, CDR2 SYGVKD. This CDR3 contains 14 residues. The CDR3 DNA sequence: TGTGCCATCAGTGGGGAGGTAGCCAAAAACATTCAGTACTTC. Its protein is CAISGEVAKNIQYF.

This clone has only a few counts. V and J are TRBV4-2 and TRBJ1-1; possibly TRBD1 for D (5 bases). The V end was cut by 0 bases, the J end by 5 bases, with 13 bases between. The CDR3 extends over 15 amino acids. Germline values: CDR1 LGHNA, CDR2 YNFKEQ. The chain's CDR3 is CASSQDQGGLTEAFF. Written as DNA, the CDR3 is TGTGCCAGCAGCCAAGATCAGGGTGGGCTAACTGAAGCTTTCTTT.

The V and J genes are TRBV7-9 and TRBJ2-3; TRBD1 matches 9 bases. With V trimmed by 10 bases and J by 5 bases, 10 bases remained unmatched. The CDR3 is 14 residues long. CDR1 SEHNR and CDR2 FQNEAQ come from the germline V gene (reference sequence). The CDR3 protein is CAILEAGQGDTQYF. The CDR3 DNA reads TGTGCCATCCTCGAAGCGGGACAGGGAGATACGCAGTATTTT.

The rearrangement joins TRBV19 to TRBJ1-1; D gene unclear. Germline V lookup: CDR1 LNHDA, CDR2 SQIVND (reference sequence). The ends were cut back, 11 bases at V and 5 bases at J, with 15 bases in the middle. CDR3 size: 12 residues. CDR3 sequence: CASSMRGTEAFF. The CDR3 DNA is TGTGCCTCTAGTATGCGGGGAACTGAAGCTTTCTTT.

The chain employs TRBV19 and TRBJ2-5, with 12 bases fitting TRBD2. The CDR3 has 16 residues. Germline loops: CDR1 LNHDA, CDR2 SQIVND (reference sequence). V trimming: 4 bases; J trimming: 4 bases; junction bases outside the gene matches: 7. CDR3 DNA sequence: TGTGCCAGTAGTACTGCCGGACTAGCGGGAAGAGAGACCCAGTACTTC. Protein: CASSTAGLAGRETQYF.

J is TRBJ2-7 and V is TRBV6-1, with 7 bases that match TRBD1. Germline-derived CDR1 and CDR2 are MNHNS and SASEGT. V shed 5 bases and J 1 base; nucleotides not matched to a gene: 8. The CDR3 sequence is 15 residues long. As DNA, the CDR3 is TGTGCCAGCAGTCTGACAGGGAGATCTTCCTACGAGCAGTACTTC. Translation gives CASSLTGRSSYEQYF.

The gene calls are TRBV2 and TRBJ1-4, with TRBD1 matching over 8 bases. There are 13 residues in the CDR3. Germline V CDR1 and CDR2: SNHLY, FYNNEI. The V gene end was trimmed by 3 bases and the J gene end by 6 bases; junction bases not matched to a gene: 0. CDR3 loop: CASSEDRDEKLFF. The DNA for the CDR3 is TGTGCCAGCAGTGAGGACAGGGATGAAAAACTGTTTTTT. Together with reference TRBV2 and TRBJ1-4, the CDR3 gives the full variable domain: EPEVTQTPSHQVTQMGQEVILRCVPISNHLYFYWYRQILGQKVEFLVSFYNNEISEKSEIFDDQFSVERPDGSNFTLKIRSTKLEDSAMYFCASSEDRDEKLFFGSGTQLSVL.

V gene TRBV30 combines with J gene TRBJ1-2; no clear D. The CDR3 is 12 residues long. CDR1 and CDR2 (germline): GTSNPN, SVGIG (reference sequence). Deletions cut 2 bases from V and 8 bases from J, with 12 bases between. The CDR3 loop is CAWSPRLGGYTF. DNA of the CDR3: TGTGCCTGGAGTCCCCGGTTGGGCGGCTACACCTTC. Complete variable domain (other parts from reference TRBV30 and TRBJ1-2): SQTIHQWPATLVQPVGSPLSLECTVEGTSNPNLYWYRQAAGRGLQLLFYSVGIGQISSEVPQNLSASRPQDRQFILSSKKLLLSDSGFYLCAWSPRLGGYTFGSGTRLTVV.

The rearrangement uses TRBV7-8 and TRBJ2-1, with D maybe TRBD2 (6 bases). The CDR3 has 16 amino acids. The V end lost 2 bases, the J end lost 5 bases, and 16 bases lay between the germline ends. The germline V gene encodes CDR1 SGHVS and CDR2 FQNEAQ. This chain's CDR3 is CASSLRARGGDNEQFF. In nucleotides, the CDR3 is TGTGCCAGCAGCTTAAGGGCGCGGGGAGGAGACAATGAGCAGTTCTTC.

In this sample, this clone turned up once. The chain is built from TRBV5-6 and TRBJ2-3; 9 bases are shared with TRBD2. Germline trimming cut 6 bases from V and 3 bases from J; bases unmatched to any gene: 20. Germline CDR1 and CDR2: SGHDT and YYEEEE. The CDR3 has 19 amino acids. This chain's CDR3 is CASTLLLAGPQMGTDTQYF. DNA of the CDR3: TGTGCCAGCACCCTTTTGCTAGCGGGACCCCAGATGGGGACAGATACGCAGTATTTT.